The 7 T cell receptor beta chains listed next were all sequenced from one sample in a study of T cell changes during pregnancy in multiple sclerosis. Measured with immunoSEQ multiplex PCR; TCRdb has only the in-frame clones, and not every one. This sample has around 80,000 clones, with about 91% found just once. The specimen was peripheral blood, collected before pregnancy. The receptor set was obtained from a female donor with multiple sclerosis, enrolled in a pregnancy study.

The rearrangement uses TRBV28 and TRBJ2-3; 10 positions agree with TRBD2. After removal of 4 bases from V and 0 bases from J, the junction contained 7 bases not matched to a gene. The CDR3 extends over 17 amino acids. CDR1 MDHEN and CDR2 SYDVKM come from the germline V gene. The CDR3 region is CASSSSGRDLSTDTQYF. CDR3 in DNA: TGTGCCAGCAGTTCTAGCGGGAGAGACCTCAGCACAGATACGCAGTATTTT.

V is TRBV28 and J is TRBJ1-3; a weak D match, TRBD1 (6 bases). Trimming left V 8 bases short and J 5 bases short, with 13 bases between. In germline, CDR1 is MDHEN, CDR2 SYDVKM. This CDR3 comprises 13 residues. The CDR3 nucleotides are TGTGCCAGCGGGCGGGGGGGCCGAAACACCATATATTTT. As protein: CASGRGGRNTIYF.

The rearrangement uses TRBV15 and TRBJ2-1; 8 positions agree with TRBD1. The CDR3 is 19 amino acids. Trimming cost V 5 bases and J 6 bases; bases outside gene matches: 21. CDR1 and CDR2 (germline): LNHNV, YYDKDF (reference sequence). In nucleotides, the CDR3 is TGTGCCACCAGCCCCCGAGGCTGGGGAGACAGGGGAAAGACCAATGAGCAGTTCTTC. Its protein product is CATSPRGWGDRGKTNEQFF.

This clone was seen only a few times. The chain recombines TRBV6-4 with TRBJ1-1; D may be TRBD1 (5 bases). Germline V gene lookup returns CDR1 MRHNA and CDR2 SNTAGT. With 7 bases removed from V and 0 bases from J, the gap between germline ends came to 18 bases. This CDR3 is built from 16 residues. CDR3 in DNA: TGTGCCAGCAAACAGGACACGCAAGGTGTGAACACTGAAGCTTTCTTT. Protein product: CASKQDTQGVNTEAFF.

V and J are TRBV6-1 and TRBJ2-5; 10 bases map to TRBD2. With V trimmed by 6 bases and J by 5 bases, 6 bases remained unmatched. Germline values: CDR1 MNHNS, CDR2 SASEGT. The CDR3 length is 14 residues. The chain's CDR3 is CASRTSGKVETQYF. The CDR3, as DNA: TGTGCCAGCAGAACTAGCGGGAAGGTGGAGACCCAGTACTTC.

The chain links TRBV7-3 to TRBJ1-1, with a tentative D call TRBD1 (5 bases). From germline, CDR1 is SGHTA and CDR2 FQGTGA. Trimming left V 2 bases short and J 0 bases short, with 10 bases between. This CDR3 is built from 15 residues. The CDR3 is CASSLLGRVNTEAFF. CDR3 coding DNA: TGTGCCAGCAGCTTACTCGGCAGGGTGAACACTGAAGCTTTCTTT.

A few counts support this clone. The CDR3 sequence: CAIGQEREAFF. The DNA for the CDR3 is TGTGCCATCGGACAGGAGCGTGAAGCTTTCTTT. This chain links TRBV10-3 with TRBJ1-1; 7 nucleotides line up with TRBD1. The CDR3 spans 11 residues. The V and J ends lost 8 bases and 7 bases, in that order; junction bases with no gene match: 4. CDR1 is ENHRY, CDR2 SYGVKD, per germline.